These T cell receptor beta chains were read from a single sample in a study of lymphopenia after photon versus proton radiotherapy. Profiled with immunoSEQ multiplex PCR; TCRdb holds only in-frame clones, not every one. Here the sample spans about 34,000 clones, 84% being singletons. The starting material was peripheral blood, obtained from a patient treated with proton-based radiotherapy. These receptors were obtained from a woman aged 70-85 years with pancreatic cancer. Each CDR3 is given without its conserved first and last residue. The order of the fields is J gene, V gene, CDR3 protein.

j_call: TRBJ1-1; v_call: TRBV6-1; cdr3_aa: ASSVGGTEAF
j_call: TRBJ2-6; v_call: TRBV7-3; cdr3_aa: ASSLTGLGSGANVLT
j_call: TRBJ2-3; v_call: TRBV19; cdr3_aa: ASSSYGRQGKRADTQY
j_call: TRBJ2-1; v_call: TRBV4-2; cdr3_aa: ASSQGQREGIEQF
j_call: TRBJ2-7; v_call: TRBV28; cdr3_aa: ASSSPTSGSGYEQY
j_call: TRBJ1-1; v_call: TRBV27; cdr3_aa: ASSFRTNTEAF
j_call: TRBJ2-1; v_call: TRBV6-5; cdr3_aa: ASRLDRVDNEQF
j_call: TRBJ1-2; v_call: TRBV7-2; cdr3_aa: ASSLVASPGRGGNYGYT
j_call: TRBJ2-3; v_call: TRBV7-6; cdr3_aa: ASTRGGAGTDTQY
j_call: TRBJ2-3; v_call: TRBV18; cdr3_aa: ASSPPSGIADTQY
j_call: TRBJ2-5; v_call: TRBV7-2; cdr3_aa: ASSAGGLKETQY
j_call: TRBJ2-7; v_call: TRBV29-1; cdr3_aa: SVERTSGSGEQY
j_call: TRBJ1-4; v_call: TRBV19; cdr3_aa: ASSIRTGPNEKLF
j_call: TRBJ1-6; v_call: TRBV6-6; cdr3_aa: ASSHRDRGSPLH
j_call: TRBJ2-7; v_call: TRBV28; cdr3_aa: ASSLRGTSGRWRDEQY
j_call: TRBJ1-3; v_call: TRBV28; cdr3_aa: ASRGTEQGNTIY
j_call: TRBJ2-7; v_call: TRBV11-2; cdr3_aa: ASSLGLAGGGGYEQY
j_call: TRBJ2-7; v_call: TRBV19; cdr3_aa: ASSIRGGYEQY
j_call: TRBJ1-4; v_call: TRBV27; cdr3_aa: ASSFSGFNEKLF
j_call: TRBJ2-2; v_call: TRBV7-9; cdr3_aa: ASSWRETGELF
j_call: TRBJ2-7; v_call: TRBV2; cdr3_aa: ASNRDSDYEQY
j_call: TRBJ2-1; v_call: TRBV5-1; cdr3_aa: ASSLAQTGSYQQF
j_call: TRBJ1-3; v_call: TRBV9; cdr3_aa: ASSGGGSGNTIY
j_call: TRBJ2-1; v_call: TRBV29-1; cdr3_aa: SCAREGGNEQF
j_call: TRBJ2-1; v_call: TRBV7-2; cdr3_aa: ASSSYGLASEQF
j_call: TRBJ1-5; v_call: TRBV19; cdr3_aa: ASSIERIHQPQH
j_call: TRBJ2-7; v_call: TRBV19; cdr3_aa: ASSSGSYEQY
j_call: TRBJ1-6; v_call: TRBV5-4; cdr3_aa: ASSFRDRGNNSPLH
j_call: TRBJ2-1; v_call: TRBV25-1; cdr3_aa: ASSQAGGRHNEQF
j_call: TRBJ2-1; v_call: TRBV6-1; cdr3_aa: ASSEAARQNEQF
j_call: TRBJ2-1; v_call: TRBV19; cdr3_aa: ASSTGTSGSMGEQF
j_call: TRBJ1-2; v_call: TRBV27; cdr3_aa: ASGLDPGGFQHYYGYT
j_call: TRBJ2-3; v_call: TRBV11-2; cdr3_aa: ASSLVWADTQY
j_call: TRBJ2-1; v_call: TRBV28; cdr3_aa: ASSSIFGGREGEQF
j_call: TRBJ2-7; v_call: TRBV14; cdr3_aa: ASSSLYEQY
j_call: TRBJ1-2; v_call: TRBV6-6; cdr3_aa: ASSATDNYGYT
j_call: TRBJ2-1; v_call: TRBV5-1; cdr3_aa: ASSVTSGGSYNEQF
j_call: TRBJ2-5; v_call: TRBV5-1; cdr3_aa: ASSLEETQY
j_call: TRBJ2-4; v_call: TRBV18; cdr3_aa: ASSPGQASPSQY
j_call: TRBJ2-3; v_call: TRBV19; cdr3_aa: ASRSSAGLAGLPSTDTQY
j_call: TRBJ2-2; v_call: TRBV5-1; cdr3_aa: ASSLAGRPTNTGELF
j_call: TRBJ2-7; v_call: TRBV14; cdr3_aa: ASSQVWGSREQY
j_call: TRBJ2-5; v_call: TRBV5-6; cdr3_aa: ASSLVLRGKETQY
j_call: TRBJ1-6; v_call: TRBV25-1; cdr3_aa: ASSEFIANSPLH
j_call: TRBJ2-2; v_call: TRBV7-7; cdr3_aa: ASSLAGTGPGELF
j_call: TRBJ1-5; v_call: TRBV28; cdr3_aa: ASSAGGRDSNQPQH
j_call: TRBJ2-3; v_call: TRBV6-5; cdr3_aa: ASSYTGVGTDTQY
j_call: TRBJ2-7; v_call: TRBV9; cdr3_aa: ASSVRRDSYEQY
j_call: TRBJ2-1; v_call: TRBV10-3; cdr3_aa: AISDGASGSGEQF
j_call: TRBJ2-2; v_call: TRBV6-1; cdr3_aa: ASRLSGRVGGELF
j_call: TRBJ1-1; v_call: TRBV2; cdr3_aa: ASNSRLGTDTEAF